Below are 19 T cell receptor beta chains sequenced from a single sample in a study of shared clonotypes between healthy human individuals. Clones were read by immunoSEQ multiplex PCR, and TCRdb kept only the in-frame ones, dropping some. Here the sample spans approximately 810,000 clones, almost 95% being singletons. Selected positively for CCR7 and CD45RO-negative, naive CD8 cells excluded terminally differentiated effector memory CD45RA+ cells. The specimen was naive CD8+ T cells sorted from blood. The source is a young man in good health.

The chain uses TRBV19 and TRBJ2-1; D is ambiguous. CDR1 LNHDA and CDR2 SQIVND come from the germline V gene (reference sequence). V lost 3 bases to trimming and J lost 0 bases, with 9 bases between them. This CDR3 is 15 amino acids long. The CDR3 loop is CASSMAESSYNEQFF. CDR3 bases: TGTGCCAGTAGTATGGCAGAGAGCTCCTACAATGAGCAGTTCTTC.

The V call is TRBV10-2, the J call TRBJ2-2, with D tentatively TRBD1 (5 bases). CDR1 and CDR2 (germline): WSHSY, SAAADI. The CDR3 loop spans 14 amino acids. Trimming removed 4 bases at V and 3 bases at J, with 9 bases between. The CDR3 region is CASSGGVDTGELFF. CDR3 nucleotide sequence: TGCGCCAGCAGTGGGGGCGTCGACACCGGGGAGCTGTTTTTT.

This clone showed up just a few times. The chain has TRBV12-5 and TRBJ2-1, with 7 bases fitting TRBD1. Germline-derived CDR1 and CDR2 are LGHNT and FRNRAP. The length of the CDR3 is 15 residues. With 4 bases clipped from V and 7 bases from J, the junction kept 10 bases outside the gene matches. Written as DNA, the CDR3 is TGTGCTAGTGGTTCCCACAGGGGTATGGCGAATGAGCAGTTCTTC. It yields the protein CASGSHRGMANEQFF. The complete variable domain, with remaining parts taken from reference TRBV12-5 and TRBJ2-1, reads DARVTQTPRHKVTEMGQEVTMRCQPILGHNTVFWYRQTMMQGLELLAYFRNRAPLDDSGMPKDRFSAEMPDATLATLKIQPSEPRDSAVYFCASGSHRGMANEQFFGPGTRLTVL.

CDR3 protein: CASSAPLSPGELFF. The CDR3 DNA sequence: TGTGCCAGCAGCGCCCCTTTGTCCCCCGGGGAGCTGTTTTTT. The chain is built from TRBV7-9 and TRBJ2-2; D call uncertain. The CDR3 is 14 amino acids. The V end lost 5 bases, the J end lost 6 bases, and 13 bases lay between the germline ends. CDR1 and CDR2 (germline): SEHNR, FQNEAQ (reference sequence).

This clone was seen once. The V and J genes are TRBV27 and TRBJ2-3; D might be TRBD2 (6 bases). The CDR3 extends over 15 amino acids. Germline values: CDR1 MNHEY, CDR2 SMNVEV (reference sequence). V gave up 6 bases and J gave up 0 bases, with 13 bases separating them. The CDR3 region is CASRLEGSSTDTQYF. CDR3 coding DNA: TGTGCCAGCAGGTTGGAGGGATCTAGCACAGATACGCAGTATTTT.

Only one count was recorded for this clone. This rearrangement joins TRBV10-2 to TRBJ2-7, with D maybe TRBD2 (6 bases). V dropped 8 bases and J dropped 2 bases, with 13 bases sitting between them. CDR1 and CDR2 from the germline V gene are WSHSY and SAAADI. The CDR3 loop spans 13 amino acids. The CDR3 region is CASGSSVTYEQYF. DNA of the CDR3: TGCGCCAGCGGCTCTAGCGTTACCTACGAGCAGTACTTC.

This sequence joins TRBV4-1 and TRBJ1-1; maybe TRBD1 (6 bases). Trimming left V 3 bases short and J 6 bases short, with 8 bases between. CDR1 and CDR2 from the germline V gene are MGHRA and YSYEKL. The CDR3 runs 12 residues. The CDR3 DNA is TGCGCCAGCAGCCAGACAGGCGCTGAAGCTTTCTTT. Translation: CASSQTGAEAFF.

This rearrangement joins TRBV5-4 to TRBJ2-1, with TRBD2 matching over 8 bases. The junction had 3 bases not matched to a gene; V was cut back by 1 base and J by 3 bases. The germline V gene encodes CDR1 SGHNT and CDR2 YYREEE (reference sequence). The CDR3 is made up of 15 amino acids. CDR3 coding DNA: TGTGCCAGCAGCTTGACTAGCGGAGTCTACAATGAGCAGTTCTTC. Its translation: CASSLTSGVYNEQFF. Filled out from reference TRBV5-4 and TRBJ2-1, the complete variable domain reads ETGVTQSPTHLIKTRGQQVTLRCSSQSGHNTVSWYQQALGQGPQFIFQYYREEENGRGNFPPRFSGLQFPNYSSELNVNALELDDSALYLCASSLTSGVYNEQFFGPGTRLTVL.

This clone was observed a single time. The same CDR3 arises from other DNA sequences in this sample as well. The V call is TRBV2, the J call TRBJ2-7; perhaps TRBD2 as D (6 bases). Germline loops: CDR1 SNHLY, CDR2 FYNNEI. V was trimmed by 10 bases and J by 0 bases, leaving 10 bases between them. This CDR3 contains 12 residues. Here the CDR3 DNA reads TGTGCCACGGAGGGAGTCTCCTACGAGCAGTACTTC. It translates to CATEGVSYEQYF.

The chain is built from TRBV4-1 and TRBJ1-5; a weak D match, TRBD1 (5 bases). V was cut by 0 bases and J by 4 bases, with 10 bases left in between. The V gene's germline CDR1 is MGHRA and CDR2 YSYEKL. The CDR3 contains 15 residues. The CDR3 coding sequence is TGCGCCAGCAGCCAAGAAAGGGCAGGGAATCAGCCCCAGCATTTT. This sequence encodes CASSQERAGNQPQHF.

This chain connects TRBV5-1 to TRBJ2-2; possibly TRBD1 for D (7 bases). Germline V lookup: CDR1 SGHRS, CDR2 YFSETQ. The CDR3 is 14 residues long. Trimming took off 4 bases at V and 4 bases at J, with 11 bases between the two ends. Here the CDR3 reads CASSAEGATGELFF. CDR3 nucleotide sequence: TGCGCCAGCAGCGCGGAGGGGGCCACCGGGGAGCTGTTTTTT.

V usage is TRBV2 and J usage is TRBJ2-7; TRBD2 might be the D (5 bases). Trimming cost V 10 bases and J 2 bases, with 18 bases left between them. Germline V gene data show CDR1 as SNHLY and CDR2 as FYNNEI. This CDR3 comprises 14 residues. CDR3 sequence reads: CATDGARGAYEQYF. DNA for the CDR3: TGTGCCACGGACGGAGCCCGGGGTGCCTACGAGCAGTACTTC. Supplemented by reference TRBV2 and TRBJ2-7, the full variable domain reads EPEVTQTPSHQVTQMGQEVILRCVPISNHLYFYWYRQILGQKVEFLVSFYNNEISEKSEIFDDQFSVERPDGSNFTLKIRSTKLEDSAMYFCATDGARGAYEQYFGPGTRLTVT.

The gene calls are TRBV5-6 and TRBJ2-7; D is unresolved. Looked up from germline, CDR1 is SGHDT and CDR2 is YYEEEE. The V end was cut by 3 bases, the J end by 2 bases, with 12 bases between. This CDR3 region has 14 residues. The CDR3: CASSSVQATYEQYF. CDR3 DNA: TGTGCCAGCAGCTCCGTCCAAGCGACCTACGAGCAGTACTTC.

CDR3 DNA: TGTGCCACCAGCAGAGATCCCAGTCCTGGCTATGGCTACACCTTC. Translated, it gives CATSRDPSPGYGYTF. The chain couples TRBV15 to TRBJ1-2, with unresolved D. V gave up 0 bases and J gave up 4 bases, with 12 bases separating them. Germline V gene lookup returns CDR1 LNHNV and CDR2 YYDKDF (reference sequence). The CDR3 consists of 15 residues.

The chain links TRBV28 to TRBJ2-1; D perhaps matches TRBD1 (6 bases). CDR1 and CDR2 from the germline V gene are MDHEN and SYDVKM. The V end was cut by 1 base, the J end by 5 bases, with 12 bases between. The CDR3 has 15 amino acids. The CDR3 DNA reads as TGTGCCAGCAGTTTATTCGGGGACATAGACAATGAGCAGTTCTTC. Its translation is CASSLFGDIDNEQFF.

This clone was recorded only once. CDR3 DNA sequence: TGTGCCAGCAGCTTAGTATACGGGAGGGCCTCCGAGCAGTACTTC. It yields the protein CASSLVYGRASEQYF. The rearrangement uses TRBV11-2 and TRBJ2-7; 8 bases fit TRBD2. Germline loops: CDR1 SGHAT, CDR2 FQNNGV. The V and J ends lost 1 base and 6 bases, in that order; junction bases with no gene match: 8. The CDR3 totals 15 residues.

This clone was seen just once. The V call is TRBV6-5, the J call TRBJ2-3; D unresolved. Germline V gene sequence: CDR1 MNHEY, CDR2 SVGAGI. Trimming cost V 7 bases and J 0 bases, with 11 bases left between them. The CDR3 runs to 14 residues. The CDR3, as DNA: TGTGCCAGCATGGGCGGCCCTAGCACAGATACGCAGTATTTT. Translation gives CASMGGPSTDTQYF.

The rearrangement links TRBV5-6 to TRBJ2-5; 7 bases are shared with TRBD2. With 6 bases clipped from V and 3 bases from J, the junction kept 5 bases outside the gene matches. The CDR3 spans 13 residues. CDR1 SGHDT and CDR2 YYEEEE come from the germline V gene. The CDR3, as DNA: TGTGCCAGCATCGGTGCGGGGGAAGAGACCCAGTACTTC. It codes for CASIGAGEETQYF.

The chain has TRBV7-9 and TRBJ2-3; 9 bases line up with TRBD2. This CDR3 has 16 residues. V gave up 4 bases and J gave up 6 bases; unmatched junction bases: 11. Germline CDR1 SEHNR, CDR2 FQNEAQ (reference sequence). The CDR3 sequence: CASSSPRAGGTDTQYF. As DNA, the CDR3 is TGTGCCAGCAGCTCCCCCAGGGCGGGAGGGACTGATACGCAGTATTTT. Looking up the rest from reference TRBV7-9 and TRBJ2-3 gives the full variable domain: DTGVSQNPRHKITKRGQNVTFRCDPISEHNRLYWYRQTLGQGPEFLTYFQNEAQLEKSRLLSDRFSAERPKGSFSTLEIQRTEQGDSAMYLCASSSPRAGGTDTQYFGPGTRLTVL.